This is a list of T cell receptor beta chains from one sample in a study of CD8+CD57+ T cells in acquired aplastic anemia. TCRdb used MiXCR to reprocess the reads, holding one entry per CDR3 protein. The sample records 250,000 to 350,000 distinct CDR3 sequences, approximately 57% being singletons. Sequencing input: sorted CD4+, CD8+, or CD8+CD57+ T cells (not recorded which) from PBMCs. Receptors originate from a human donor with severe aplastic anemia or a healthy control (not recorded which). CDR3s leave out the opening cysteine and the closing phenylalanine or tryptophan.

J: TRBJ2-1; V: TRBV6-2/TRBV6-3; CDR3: ASSYSGREQF
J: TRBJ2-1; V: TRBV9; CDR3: ASGLAGPTHEQF
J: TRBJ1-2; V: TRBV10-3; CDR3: AISDQGTANYGYT
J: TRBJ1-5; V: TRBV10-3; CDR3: AISVGQGNNQPQH
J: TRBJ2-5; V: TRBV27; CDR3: ASSLTRRDPETQY
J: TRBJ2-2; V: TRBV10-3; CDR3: AISAVGTGELF
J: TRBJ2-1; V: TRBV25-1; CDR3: AAGQGYNEQF
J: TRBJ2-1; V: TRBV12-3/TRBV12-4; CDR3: ASSLAQGGNEQF
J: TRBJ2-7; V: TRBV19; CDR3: ASSITSGSYEQY
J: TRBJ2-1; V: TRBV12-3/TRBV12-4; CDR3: ASSLTSGDNEQF
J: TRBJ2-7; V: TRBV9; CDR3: ASSATGPGEQY